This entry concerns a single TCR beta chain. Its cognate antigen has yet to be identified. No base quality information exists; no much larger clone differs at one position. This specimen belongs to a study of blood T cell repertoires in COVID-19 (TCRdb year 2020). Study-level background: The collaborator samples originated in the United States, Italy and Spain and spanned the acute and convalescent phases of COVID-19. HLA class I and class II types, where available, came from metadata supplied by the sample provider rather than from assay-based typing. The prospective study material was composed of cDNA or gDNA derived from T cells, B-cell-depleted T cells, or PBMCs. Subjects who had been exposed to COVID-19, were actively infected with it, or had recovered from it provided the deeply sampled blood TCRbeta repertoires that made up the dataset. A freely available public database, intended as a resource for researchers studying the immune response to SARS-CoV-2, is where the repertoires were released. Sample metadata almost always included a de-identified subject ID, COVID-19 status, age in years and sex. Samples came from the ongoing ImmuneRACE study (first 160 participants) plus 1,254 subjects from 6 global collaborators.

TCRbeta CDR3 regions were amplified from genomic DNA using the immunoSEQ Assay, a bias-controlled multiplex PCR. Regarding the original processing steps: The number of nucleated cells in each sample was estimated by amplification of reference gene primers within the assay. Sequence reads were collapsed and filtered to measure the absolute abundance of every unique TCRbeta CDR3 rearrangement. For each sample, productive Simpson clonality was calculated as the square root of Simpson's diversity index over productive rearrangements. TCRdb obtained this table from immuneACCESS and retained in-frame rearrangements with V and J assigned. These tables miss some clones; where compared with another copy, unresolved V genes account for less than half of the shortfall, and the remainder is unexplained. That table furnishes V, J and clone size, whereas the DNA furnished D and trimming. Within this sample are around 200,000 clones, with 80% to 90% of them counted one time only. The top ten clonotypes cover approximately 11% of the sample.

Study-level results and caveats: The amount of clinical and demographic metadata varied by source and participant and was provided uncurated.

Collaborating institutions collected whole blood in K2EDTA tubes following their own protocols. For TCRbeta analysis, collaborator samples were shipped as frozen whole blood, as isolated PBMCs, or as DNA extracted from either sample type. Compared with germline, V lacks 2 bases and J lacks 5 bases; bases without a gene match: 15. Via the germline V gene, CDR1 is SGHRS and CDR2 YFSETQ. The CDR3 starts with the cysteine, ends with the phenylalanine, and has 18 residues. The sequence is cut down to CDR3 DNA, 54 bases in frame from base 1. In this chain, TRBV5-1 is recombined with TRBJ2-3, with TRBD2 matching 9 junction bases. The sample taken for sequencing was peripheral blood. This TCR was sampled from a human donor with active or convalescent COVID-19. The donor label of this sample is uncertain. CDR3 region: CASSFAAGGAGAGDTQYF. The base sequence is TGCGCCAGCAGCTTTGCGGCGGGAGGGGCGGGGGCCGGAGATACGCAGTATTTT.